This note documents a single T cell receptor (beta chain) sequence. This sample was taken from a study of T-cell memory formation after mild COVID-19. Trimming cost V 6 bases and J 0 bases, with 17 bases left between them. This CDR3 has 16 amino acids. Germline CDR1 and CDR2: DFQATT and SNEGSKA (reference sequence). TCRdb passed the 5' RACE reads through MiXCR, listing each CDR3 protein once. This table has fewer than 300,000 distinct CDR3 sequences, 15% to 20% appearing once. This sequence originates from a man between 18 and 29 years old who had mild COVID-19 (a few samples of this study predate the infection). Cell type and time point are not known. J is TRBJ2-2 and V is TRBV20-1, with D possibly matching TRBD1 (6 bases). The sequencing input was PBMCs or a T cell subset sorted from them (not recorded which). The CDR3 region is CSATPLDRTNTGELFF. The CDR3 region has the DNA TGCAGTGCCACCCCTCTTGACAGGACGAACACCGGGGAGCTGTTTTTT.